The 27 T cell receptor beta chains below were found in one sample sequenced in a study of CD8 T cells in ankylosing spondylitis. TCRdb re-analysed the 5' RACE reads in MiXCR, keeping a single row per CDR3 protein. This sample has about 140,000 distinct CDR3 sequences, with roughly 8.8% found just once. The sample was synovial fluid, either unsorted or a sorted T cell fraction (not recorded which). The receptors originated from a male donor with ankylosing spondylitis.

This clonotype was observed at least ten times. The chain uses TRBV2 and TRBJ1-6; 7 bases align to TRBD1. Germline assignment: CDR1 SNHLY and CDR2 FYNNEI. This CDR3 region has 16 residues. V trimming: 3 bases; J trimming: 7 bases; junction bases outside the gene matches: 9. CDR3 bases: TGTGCCAGCAGTGACGCTCCAGGGGGGCACAATTCACCCCTCCACTTT. Amino acids: CASSDAPGGHNSPLHF.

The chain recombines TRBV20-1 with TRBJ1-1; TRBD1 aligns across 9 bases. J gave up 0 bases and V 1 base, and 12 bases lay outside the gene matches. The CDR3 totals 18 residues. In germline, CDR1 is DFQATT, CDR2 SNEGSKA (reference sequence). CDR3: CSARGIGTGRGLNTEAFF. The CDR3 DNA sequence: TGCAGTGCTAGAGGAATCGGGACAGGGCGAGGTTTGAACACTGAAGCTTTCTTT.

The J gene is TRBJ2-2, the V gene TRBV30; TRBD1 might be the D (5 bases). From germline, CDR1 is GTSNPN and CDR2 SVGIG (reference sequence). CDR3 size: 14 residues. Trimming took off 5 bases at V and 3 bases at J, with 13 bases between the two ends. DNA of the CDR3: TGTGCCTGGGTGGGGCAGCAGTACACCGGGGAGCTGTTTTTT. It is translated as CAWVGQQYTGELFF.

This clonotype was seen ten or more times. The chain combines TRBV7-2 with TRBJ1-1, with 8 positions matching TRBD1. The CDR3 length is 14 residues. CDR1 is SGHTA, CDR2 FQGNSA, per germline. With V trimmed by 4 bases and J by 3 bases, 4 bases remained unmatched. This CDR3 reads CASSSKQGDTEAFF. Written as DNA, the CDR3 is TGTGCCAGCAGCTCAAAACAGGGGGACACTGAAGCTTTCTTT.

The sample holds many counts of this clonotype. The gene calls are TRBV18 and TRBJ2-7, with no clear D. The CDR3 has 14 amino acids. The germline CDR1 and CDR2 sequences are KGHSH and LQKENI. V was trimmed by 2 bases and J by 0 bases, leaving 8 bases between them. The CDR3 sequence is CASSPTVSSYEQYF. For the CDR3, the DNA is TGTGCCAGCTCACCAACAGTTAGCTCCTACGAGCAGTACTTC.

The chain uses TRBV28 and TRBJ1-1, with D uncertain. The V gene lost 4 bases and the J gene lost 0 bases, with 15 bases spanning the gap. Germline V gene lookup returns CDR1 MDHEN and CDR2 SYDVKM. The CDR3 extends over 16 amino acids. The CDR3 nucleotides read TGTGCCAGCAGTTCCACGGCCAACCTGATGAACACTGAAGCTTTCTTT. Translated: CASSSTANLMNTEAFF. The full variable domain, in which reference TRBV28 and TRBJ1-1 provide the parts outside the CDR3, is DVKVTQSSRYLVKRTGEKVFLECVQDMDHENMFWYRQDPGLGLRLIYFSYDVKMKEKGDIPEGYSVSREKKERFSLILESASTNQTSMYLCASSSTANLMNTEAFFGQGTRLTVV.

In this sample, this clonotype turned up many times. This chain uses TRBV7-2 with TRBJ1-1; D is unclear. CDR3 length equals 14 residues. CDR1 SGHTA and CDR2 FQGNSA come from the germline V gene. Trimming removed 1 base from V and 2 bases from J, with 8 bases in between. The CDR3 sequence is CASSLGGLNTEAFF. The CDR3 nucleotides read TGTGCCAGCAGCTTAGGAGGGCTTAACACTGAAGCTTTCTTT. The whole variable domain, remainder taken from reference TRBV7-2 and TRBJ1-1, is GAGVSQSPSNKVTEKGKDVELRCDPISGHTALYWYRQSLGQGLEFLIYFQGNSAPDKSGLPSDRFSAERTGGSVSTLTIQRTQQEDSAVYLCASSLGGLNTEAFFGQGTRLTVV.

This clonotype was recorded a few times. The rearrangement uses TRBV28 and TRBJ2-7; TRBD1 might be the D (6 bases). This CDR3 has 12 amino acids. Trimming left V 7 bases short and J 6 bases short, with 13 bases between. CDR1 MDHEN and CDR2 SYDVKM come from the germline V gene. CDR3 sequence reads: CASNRDTSEQYF. In nucleotides, the CDR3 is TGTGCCAGCAACAGGGACACGAGCGAGCAGTACTTC.

The chain links TRBV6-2 or TRBV6-3 to TRBJ1-1; 9 bases line up with TRBD1. This CDR3 spans 14 amino acids. V was pared by 5 bases and J by 4 bases, with 5 bases of the junction left unmatched. Germline CDR1 is MNHEY and CDR2 is SVGEGT. CDR3 sequence (DNA): TGTGCCAGCAGTATGGACAGGGGAGTCACTGAAGCTTTCTTT. This translates into CASSMDRGVTEAFF.

This clonotype was counted ten times or more. The CDR3 nucleotides read TGTGCCAGCAGCCTAGGGGGAAGCTTAAGGAGCTACGAGCAGTACTTC. It specifies CASSLGGSLRSYEQYF. The J gene is TRBJ2-7, the V gene TRBV7-2; TRBD1 might be the D (6 bases). Trimming stripped 5 bases from V and 3 bases from J, with 20 bases between. Germline V CDR1 and CDR2: SGHTA, FQGNSA. The CDR3 loop spans 16 amino acids.

V usage is TRBV6-1 and J usage is TRBJ1-6; TRBD1 aligns across 9 bases. The CDR3 has 18 amino acids. V lost 4 bases to trimming and J lost 0 bases; unmatched junction nucleotides: 7. Germline CDR1 is MNHNS and CDR2 is SASEGT. CDR3 nucleotides: TGTGCCAGCAGTGTTTCCGGGACAGGGCTCTCCTATAATTCACCCCTCCACTTT. Amino acid sequence: CASSVSGTGLSYNSPLHF.

This clonotype occurred many times. This sequence joins TRBV7-9 and TRBJ1-1, with TRBD1 matching over 7 bases. Germline V gene data show CDR1 as SEHNR and CDR2 as FQNEAQ (reference sequence). The CDR3 is made up of 13 amino acids. J was trimmed by 5 bases and V by 2 bases; bases with no gene match: 2. The CDR3 loop is CASSLRGQTEAFF. CDR3 DNA sequence: TGTGCCAGCAGCTTAAGGGGGCAGACTGAAGCTTTCTTT.

The J gene is TRBJ2-6, the V gene TRBV7-2; D gene ambiguous. CDR3 length: 17 residues. V was pared by 0 bases and J by 1 base, with 10 bases between. Germline V gene sequence: CDR1 SGHTA, CDR2 FQGNSA. The CDR3 here is CASSLANSGSGANVLTF. Written as DNA, the CDR3 is TGTGCCAGCAGCTTAGCAAACAGTGGGTCTGGGGCCAACGTCCTGACTTTC.

The rearrangement joins TRBV20-1 to TRBJ2-2; D possibly matches TRBD1 or TRBD2 (5 bases each). V was cut by 1 base and J by 1 base, with 13 bases left in between. The CDR3 extends over 16 amino acids. The germline V gene has CDR1 DFQATT and CDR2 SNEGSKA (reference sequence). The CDR3 is CSARGLGDLNTGELFF. Written as DNA, the CDR3 is TGCAGTGCTAGAGGATTGGGGGATCTGAACACCGGGGAGCTGTTTTTT.

The V and J genes are TRBV5-4 and TRBJ2-3; D is undetermined. Germline-derived CDR1 and CDR2 are SGHNT and YYREEE (reference sequence). There are 15 residues in the CDR3. The V end lost 1 base, the J end lost 6 bases, and 15 bases lay between the germline ends. CDR3 region: CASSLPKGSRDTQYF. The DNA for the CDR3 is TGTGCCAGCAGCTTGCCCAAAGGTTCGCGGGATACGCAGTATTTT.

This clonotype was counted between two and nine times. This chain links TRBV12-3 or TRBV12-4 with TRBJ1-2; no clear D. The V end was cut by 5 bases, the J end by 6 bases, with 10 bases between. This CDR3 contains 12 residues. CDR3 sequence reads: CASSEETHGYTF. The CDR3 DNA reads as TGTGCCAGCAGTGAAGAGACCCATGGCTACACCTTC.

This clonotype has ten or more counts. CDR3 nucleotides: TGTGCCAGCAAGTCACAGTATAATTCACCCCTCCACTTT. Protein sequence: CASKSQYNSPLHF. This chain links TRBV7-2 with TRBJ1-6, with no clear D. The V end lost 7 bases, the J end lost 4 bases, and 8 bases lay between the germline ends. The CDR3 consists of 13 residues. Germline V gene lookup returns CDR1 SGHTA and CDR2 FQGNSA.

The chain combines TRBV4-2 with TRBJ2-3; 9 bases line up with TRBD1. V gave up 3 bases and J gave up 2 bases; unmatched junction bases: 3. The CDR3 contains 15 residues. Germline V gene data show CDR1 as LGHNA and CDR2 as YNFKEQ. The CDR3 sequence: CASSQGTGTTDTQYF. As DNA, the CDR3 is TGTGCCAGCAGCCAGGGGACAGGGACCACAGATACGCAGTATTTT.

This clonotype was seen repeatedly, ten times or more. The chain couples TRBV7-2 to TRBJ1-2; 11 bases are shared with TRBD1. This CDR3 has 15 amino acids. With V trimmed by 0 bases and J by 10 bases, 7 bases remained unmatched. Germline CDR1 is SGHTA and CDR2 is FQGNSA. CDR3 coding DNA: TGTGCCAGCAGCTTAGCATGGACAGGGGGCGAGGACTACACCTTC. Translating it yields CASSLAWTGGEDYTF.

The chain couples TRBV9 to TRBJ2-4; D is possibly TRBD2 (7 bases). Germline loops: CDR1 SGDLS, CDR2 YYNGEE. There are 14 residues in the CDR3. Between the trimmed V and J ends, which lost 2 bases and 8 bases, there was a span of 14 bases. The CDR3, as DNA: TGTGCCAGCAGCGTTGGGGGGGCGGTTGACATTCAGTACTTC. Translating it yields CASSVGGAVDIQYF.

CDR3 sequence reads: CASRTGGFYNEQFF. The CDR3 DNA sequence: TGTGCCAGCCGAACAGGGGGCTTCTACAATGAGCAGTTCTTC. The chain links TRBV19 to TRBJ2-1, with TRBD1 identical over 9 bases. This CDR3 comprises 14 residues. The germline gives CDR1 LNHDA, CDR2 SQIVND (reference sequence). The ends lost 9 bases at V and 3 bases at J; junction bases unmatched: 6. Based on the CDR3 plus reference TRBV19 and TRBJ2-1, the full variable domain is DGGITQSPKYLFRKEGQNVTLSCEQNLNHDAMYWYRQDPGQGLRLIYYSQIVNDFQKGDIAEGYSVSREKKESFPLTVTSAQKNPTAFYLCASRTGGFYNEQFFGPGTRLTVL.

This clonotype appeared many times. DNA of the CDR3: TGTGCCAGCAGTAGACAGATTAACACTGAAGCTTTCTTT. Protein product: CASSRQINTEAFF. The chain employs TRBV7-2 and TRBJ1-1; D might be TRBD1 (5 bases). Trimming removed 6 bases at V and 2 bases at J, with 10 bases between. CDR1 is SGHTA, CDR2 FQGNSA, per germline. The CDR3 loop spans 13 amino acids.

This clonotype was detected ten times or more. The chain combines TRBV5-1 with TRBJ2-3; 10 bases map to TRBD2. This CDR3 has 16 amino acids. Looked up from germline, CDR1 is SGHRS and CDR2 is YFSETQ. V shed 3 bases and J 6 bases; nucleotides not matched to a gene: 10. CDR3 DNA sequence: TGCGCCAGCAGCTCCTATCCTAGCGGGAGTTGGGATACGCAGTATTTT. Its translation is CASSSYPSGSWDTQYF.

The chain joins TRBV7-2 to TRBJ2-5; D possibly corresponds to TRBD2 (5 bases). Trimming left V 5 bases short and J 5 bases short, with 18 bases between. From germline, CDR1 is SGHTA and CDR2 FQGNSA. The CDR3 is 15 residues long. CDR3 region: CASSQSGSGRETQYF. The CDR3 DNA is TGTGCCAGCAGCCAATCGGGATCCGGAAGGGAGACCCAGTACTTC.

This clonotype came up many times. This chain uses TRBV20-1 with TRBJ2-7, with 11 bases aligning to TRBD1. Germline V CDR1 and CDR2: DFQATT, SNEGSKA (reference sequence). Trimming at V came to 3 bases and at J to 3 bases, leaving 13 bases not matched to a gene. The CDR3 spans 17 residues. DNA of the CDR3: TGCAGTGCTAGGACGAGTGATTCCGGGACAGGGGGCTACGAGCAGTACTTC. This encodes CSARTSDSGTGGYEQYF.

In its sample, this clonotype ranks as medium-sized (0.01 to 0.1%). This sequence joins TRBV5-1 and TRBJ1-1; possibly TRBD1 for D (5 bases). From germline, CDR1 is SGHRS and CDR2 YFSETQ. Trimming pared 2 bases from V and 4 bases from J, leaving 15 bases between. This CDR3 spans 15 amino acids. The CDR3 here is CASSFFQGGSTEAFF. CDR3 sequence (DNA): TGCGCCAGCAGCTTTTTCCAGGGCGGGAGCACTGAAGCTTTCTTT.

There are many counts of this clonotype. V usage is TRBV4-3 and J usage is TRBJ1-1; D is unresolved. The ends were cut back, 1 base at V and 2 bases at J, with 17 bases in the middle. The CDR3 covers 17 residues. The germline V gene encodes CDR1 LGHNA and CDR2 YSLEER. The CDR3 region is CASSQAVGGSFNTEAFF. In nucleotides, the CDR3 is TGCGCCAGCAGCCAAGCAGTGGGAGGCAGCTTCAACACTGAAGCTTTCTTT.